This T cell receptor (beta chain) was identified during a study of OX40 agonist ivuxolimab in advanced cancers. This clone was seen a single time. Per the germline V gene, CDR1 is MNHNY and CDR2 is SVGAGI (reference sequence). There are 14 residues in the CDR3. Trimming left V 2 bases short and J 2 bases short, with 9 bases between. Any history of autoimmune disease or systemic immunosuppression disqualified patients. The data were produced by immunoSEQ multiplex PCR, yet TCRdb's version contains in-frame clones alone and is incomplete. The profile covers 30,000 to 45,000 clones, with more than 85% appearing a single time and around 2.4% taken by the ten largest.

The origin of this receptor is an adult with an advanced solid tumor such as melanoma, head and neck, liver or kidney cancer. The chain recombines TRBV6-6 with TRBJ1-2, with D possibly being TRBD1 (5 bases). Here the sequenced sample was CD4+ or CD8+ T cells sorted from blood, taken in a trial of the OX40 agonist ivuxolimab. CDR3 residues: CASSYGGSNYGYTF. As DNA, the CDR3 is TGTGCCAGCAGTTACGGGGGATCAAACTATGGCTACACCTTC.